These 16 T cell receptor beta chains came from one sample sequenced in a study of cytomegalovirus exposure and HLA in healthy donors. Sequencing used immunoSEQ multiplex PCR; TCRdb keeps in-frame clones, though not all of them. This sample yields 200,000 or so clones, of which 75% to 90% are seen a single time; 5.5% to 6.5% belongs to the top ten. Sequencing was performed on PBMCs. The receptors originated from a woman under 30 in good health and CMV-seronegative.

The V and J genes are TRBV27 and TRBJ2-1; the match to TRBD2 covers 8 bases. Germline CDR1 MNHEY, CDR2 SMNVEV (reference sequence). Trimming removed 5 bases from V and 9 bases from J; junction bases left unmatched: 9. The CDR3 is 14 amino acids. This CDR3 reads CASSPRTSLREQFF. Written as DNA, the CDR3 is TGTGCCAGCAGTCCAAGGACTAGCCTCCGTGAGCAGTTCTTC.

The rearrangement uses TRBV7-2 and TRBJ1-5; 8 positions agree with TRBD1. The CDR3 contains 15 residues. Germline trimming cut 4 bases from V and 4 bases from J; bases unmatched to any gene: 6. CDR1 is SGHTA and CDR2 is FQGNSA in the germline V gene. CDR3 nucleotides: TGTGCCAGCAGCTCGATAGGGACAGGAAATCAGCCCCAGCATTTT. This codes for CASSSIGTGNQPQHF.

The gene calls are TRBV23-1 and TRBJ1-4, with D unclear. Being an ORF, TRBV23-1 has a function that is uncertain. CDR3 length: 16 amino acids. The V gene lost 6 bases and the J gene lost 2 bases, with 16 bases spanning the gap. As DNA, the CDR3 is TGCGCCAGCAGCCGAAAGGAGGATCTCACTAATGAAAAACTGTTTTTT. This codes for CASSRKEDLTNEKLFF.

The V call is TRBV11-1, the J call TRBJ2-3, with 7 bases aligning to TRBD2. Germline V gives CDR1 SGHAT, CDR2 FQDESV (reference sequence). Trimming at V came to 10 bases and at J to 6 bases, leaving 13 bases not matched to a gene. The CDR3 contains 14 residues. Here the CDR3 DNA reads TGTGCCAACCGTTGGGCGGGGGAGGCGGATACGCAGTATTTT. This translates into CANRWAGEADTQYF.

This chain uses TRBV27 with TRBJ2-4; D gene uncertain. Germline-derived CDR1 and CDR2 are MNHEY and SMNVEV (reference sequence). V shed 2 bases and J shed 2 bases, with 7 bases lying between them. This CDR3 has 14 residues. This chain's CDR3 is CASSLAGTKNIQYF. CDR3 nucleotide sequence: TGTGCCAGCAGTTTAGCCGGAACCAAAAACATTCAGTACTTC.

The J gene is TRBJ1-1, the V gene TRBV27, with D possibly matching TRBD1 (6 bases). The V end lost 6 bases, the J end lost 5 bases, and 16 bases lay between the germline ends. Germline CDR1 is MNHEY and CDR2 is SMNVEV (reference sequence). CDR3 size: 14 residues. CDR3 in amino acids: CASRLRGGRTEAFF. The CDR3, as DNA: TGTGCCAGCAGGCTGAGGGGGGGTAGAACTGAAGCTTTCTTT.

The chain uses TRBV5-1 and TRBJ2-1, with 7 bases lining up with TRBD1. The ends lost 3 bases at V and 6 bases at J; junction bases unmatched: 9. CDR1 SGHRS and CDR2 YFSETQ come from the germline V gene. This CDR3 comprises 15 residues. DNA of the CDR3: TGCGCCAGCAGCTCACCGACAGGGCGTAGCAATGAGCAGTTCTTC. Amino acid sequence: CASSSPTGRSNEQFF.

A few counts support this clone. V and J are TRBV7-9 and TRBJ1-2; D possibly corresponds to TRBD1 (5 bases). V dropped 0 bases and J dropped 3 bases, with 8 bases sitting between them. The CDR3 is 14 amino acids. The V gene's germline CDR1 is SEHNR and CDR2 FQNEAQ (reference sequence). This chain's CDR3 is CASSLAGVDYGYTF. CDR3 sequence (DNA): TGTGCCAGCAGCTTAGCAGGGGTAGACTATGGCTACACCTTC.

CDR3 loop: CASKTGGFYPEAFF. The CDR3 DNA reads TGTGCCAGCAAAACCGGGGGATTTTACCCTGAAGCTTTCTTT. The chain links TRBV28 to TRBJ1-1; the D gene is possibly TRBD1 (5 bases). This CDR3 comprises 14 residues. Germline CDR1 reads MDHEN; CDR2 reads SYDVKM. V lost 7 bases, J lost 6 bases, and 18 bases lay in between.

V gene TRBV29-1 combines with J gene TRBJ1-1, with 8 positions matching TRBD1. The V gene end was trimmed by 4 bases and the J gene end by 7 bases; junction bases not matched to a gene: 5. The length of the CDR3 is 12 residues. CDR1 and CDR2 (germline): SQVTM, ANQGSEA. The CDR3 region is CSVAGTGSEAFF. As DNA, the CDR3 is TGCAGCGTTGCAGGGACAGGTAGTGAAGCTTTCTTT.

This chain links TRBV6-1 with TRBJ1-1, with D unresolved. Germline loops: CDR1 MNHNS, CDR2 SASEGT. The CDR3 covers 17 residues. The V gene lost 4 bases and the J gene lost 3 bases, with 21 bases spanning the gap. CDR3 nucleotides: TGTGCCAGCAGTGCCCGTCGCGGAAAATTGACGGACACTGAAGCTTTCTTT. Translating it yields CASSARRGKLTDTEAFF.

The chain employs TRBV28 and TRBJ2-7; 9 bases line up with TRBD2. Germline lookup yields CDR1 MDHEN and CDR2 SYDVKM. J was trimmed by 0 bases and V by 6 bases; bases with no gene match: 6. CDR3 length: 15 amino acids. DNA for the CDR3: TGTGCCAGCAGCACCTTAGCGGGAGCCTCCTACGAGCAGTACTTC. Its protein is CASSTLAGASYEQYF.

This sequence joins TRBV30 and TRBJ2-7; the match to TRBD2 covers 9 bases. CDR1 GTSNPN and CDR2 SVGIG come from the germline V gene (reference sequence). The CDR3 loop spans 16 amino acids. Germline trimming cut 0 bases from V and 0 bases from J; bases unmatched to any gene: 6. The CDR3 protein is CAWSVHGSGGSYEQYF. CDR3 coding DNA: TGTGCCTGGAGTGTACACGGTAGCGGGGGCTCCTACGAGCAGTACTTC.

The V gene is TRBV5-1, the J gene TRBJ1-3; perhaps TRBD1 as D (5 bases). Trimming pared 2 bases from V and 8 bases from J, leaving 14 bases between. CDR3 size: 14 residues. The germline V gene encodes CDR1 SGHRS and CDR2 YFSETQ. The CDR3 region has the DNA TGCGCCAGCAGCTTCGGGACCGAAGGGGACACCATATATTTT. Translated: CASSFGTEGDTIYF.

The chain is built from TRBV5-1 and TRBJ2-1, with D hard to call. V shed 1 base and J shed 4 bases, with 6 bases lying between them. Germline values: CDR1 SGHRS, CDR2 YFSETQ. The CDR3 spans 13 residues. Here the CDR3 DNA reads TGCGCCAGCAGCTTGTCCAATTACAATGAGCAGTTCTTC. Translated: CASSLSNYNEQFF. Variable domain in full (rest from reference TRBV5-1 and TRBJ2-1): KAGVTQTPRYLIKTRGQQVTLSCSPISGHRSVSWYQQTPGQGLQFLFEYFSETQRNKGNFPGRFSGRQFSNSRSEMNVSTLELGDSALYLCASSLSNYNEQFFGPGTRLTVL.

This clone was seen a single time. This chain uses TRBV5-8 with TRBJ1-2, with 7 bases aligning to TRBD1. The CDR3 sequence is 14 residues long. Per germline, CDR1 SGHTS and CDR2 YDEGEE. V lost 0 bases, J lost 3 bases, and 2 bases stayed unmatched. The CDR3 loop is CASSLGGQDYGYTF. CDR3 DNA: TGTGCCAGCAGCTTGGGTGGACAGGACTATGGCTACACCTTC.